Presented here are 19 T cell receptor beta chains from one specimen sequenced in a study of T cells in localized non-small cell lung cancer. Sequenced by immunoSEQ multiplex PCR; TCRdb stores in-frame clones only, minus some. The repertoire holds around 25,000 clones, with 65% to 90% as singletons. This material consisted of peripheral blood, taken before any cancer treatment. The receptors shown here come from a female donor at least 60 years old with stage I lung adenocarcinoma.

CDR3 in amino acids: CASSSGRAGTDTQYF. The CDR3, as DNA: TGTGCCAGTAGCAGCGGGAGGGCCGGCACAGATACGCAGTATTTT. This chain joins TRBV19 and TRBJ2-3; 10 nucleotides match TRBD2. Trimming removed 6 bases from V and 1 base from J; junction bases left unmatched: 4. In germline, CDR1 is LNHDA, CDR2 SQIVND (reference sequence). The CDR3 is made up of 15 amino acids.

The chain combines TRBV9 with TRBJ2-7, with a weak D call TRBD2 (5 bases). CDR3 size: 13 residues. The germline V gene encodes CDR1 SGDLS and CDR2 YYNGEE. The V and J ends lost 0 bases and 5 bases respectively, with 9 bases between them. The CDR3 DNA reads as TGTGCCAGCAGCGTAGCGGGATCGGACGAGCAGTACTTC. It is translated as CASSVAGSDEQYF.

This clone appeared a few times. The chain couples TRBV9 to TRBJ2-5, with D perhaps TRBD2 (5 bases). V was trimmed by 0 bases and J by 0 bases, leaving 9 bases between them. The CDR3 consists of 15 residues. CDR1 and CDR2 (germline): SGDLS, YYNGEE. The CDR3 region has the DNA TGTGCCAGCAGCGTAGACGGGAACTACCAAGAGACCCAGTACTTC. It yields the protein CASSVDGNYQETQYF.

The table lists this clone with a count of one. This chain uses TRBV6-1 with TRBJ1-2; D unresolved. The CDR3 is 15 residues long. Trimming took 4 bases from V and 0 from J, leaving 12 bases between them. Germline lookup yields CDR1 MNHNS and CDR2 SASEGT. CDR3 sequence: CASSGHDDSNYGYTF. The CDR3 DNA follows: TGTGCCAGCAGTGGACACGACGACTCTAACTATGGCTACACCTTC.

This clone was recorded once. J is TRBJ2-7 and V is TRBV27, with 8 bases aligning to TRBD1. Germline CDR1 MNHEY, CDR2 SMNVEV (reference sequence). This CDR3 is 16 amino acids long. V lost 6 bases to trimming and J lost 2 bases; unmatched junction nucleotides: 12. CDR3 nucleotides: TGTGCCAGCAGACGCAACCAGGGGGCGGGCACCTACGAGCAGTACTTC. Protein sequence: CASRRNQGAGTYEQYF.

A single count supports this clone. The J gene is TRBJ1-1, the V gene TRBV5-1; D may be TRBD1 (6 bases). CDR1 is SGHRS and CDR2 is YFSETQ in the germline V gene. The CDR3 extends over 14 amino acids. Trimming removed 5 bases at V and 2 bases at J, with 13 bases between. CDR3 sequence (DNA): TGCGCCAGCAGGGAGCGGGGGGCTAACACTGAAGCTTTCTTT. As protein: CASRERGANTEAFF.

The rearrangement joins TRBV5-5 to TRBJ2-1, with D unresolved. Trimming took off 3 bases at V and 4 bases at J, with 8 bases between the two ends. This CDR3 is 13 amino acids long. Germline CDR1 reads SGHKS; CDR2 reads YYEKEE (reference sequence). CDR3 region: CASSSDIYNEQFF. The CDR3 coding sequence is TGTGCCAGCAGCTCCGACATATACAATGAGCAGTTCTTC.

This clone was seen a handful of times. The chain has TRBV27 and TRBJ1-1; D may be TRBD1 (5 bases). This CDR3 region has 16 residues. The germline V gene has CDR1 MNHEY and CDR2 SMNVEV (reference sequence). V gave up 8 bases and J gave up 0 bases, with 19 bases separating them. The CDR3 loop is CASAKDKPYMNTEAFF. CDR3 DNA: TGTGCCAGCGCAAAGGACAAGCCATACATGAACACTGAAGCTTTCTTT.

The chain is built from TRBV21-1 and TRBJ1-1. TRBV21-1 is deemed a pseudogene. This CDR3 contains 17 residues. CDR3 sequence reads: CASSARHTLTGDTEAFF. CDR3 nucleotide sequence: TGTGCCAGCAGCGCCCGACATACACTTACGGGTGACACTGAAGCTTTCTTT.

V is TRBV11-2 and J is TRBJ1-2; 10 nucleotides agree with TRBD1. From germline, CDR1 is SGHAT and CDR2 FQNNGV. There are 16 residues in the CDR3. V trimming: 0 bases; J trimming: 4 bases; junction bases outside the gene matches: 5. The CDR3, as DNA: TGTGCCAGCAGCTTAGAGCGGACAGGGGGGAGCTATGGCTACACCTTC. This gives the protein CASSLERTGGSYGYTF.

CDR3 in DNA: TGTGCCAGCTCACCATACCGGGAGTTGACTGAAGCTTTCTTT. It specifies CASSPYRELTEAFF. The chain recombines TRBV18 with TRBJ1-1; D gene unclear. The CDR3 is 14 residues long. With 2 bases removed from V and 5 bases from J, the gap between germline ends came to 12 bases. Germline CDR1 and CDR2: KGHSH and LQKENI.

The chain links TRBV7-2 to TRBJ2-7; D is tentatively TRBD1 or TRBD2 (5 bases each). Germline V gene sequence: CDR1 SGHTA, CDR2 FQGNSA. V was pared by 5 bases and J by 5 bases, with 19 bases between. This CDR3 is 15 amino acids long. The CDR3 spells CASSATRGSFDEQYF. As DNA, the CDR3 is TGTGCCAGCAGCGCTACTAGGGGTTCCTTTGACGAGCAGTACTTC.

The chain has TRBV19 and TRBJ1-3; D gene uncertain. Germline lookup yields CDR1 LNHDA and CDR2 SQIVND (reference sequence). Trimming shortened V by 10 bases and J by 4 bases, and 20 bases separated the two germline ends. CDR3 length: 15 residues. The CDR3 here is CATRPGPRVGNTIYF. In DNA, the CDR3 is TGTGCCACCCGGCCCGGACCGCGCGTGGGAAACACCATATATTTT. Drawing the rest from reference TRBV19 and TRBJ1-3, the complete variable domain is DGGITQSPKYLFRKEGQNVTLSCEQNLNHDAMYWYRQDPGQGLRLIYYSQIVNDFQKGDIAEGYSVSREKKESFPLTVTSAQKNPTAFYLCATRPGPRVGNTIYFGEGSWLTVV.

The chain combines TRBV7-6 with TRBJ2-7; 7 bases line up with TRBD2. CDR1 SGHVS and CDR2 FNYEAQ come from the germline V gene. The CDR3 contains 18 residues. With 0 bases clipped from V and 1 base from J, the junction kept 12 bases outside the gene matches. CDR3 amino acids: CASSLAEGEGPFSYEQYF. For the CDR3, the DNA is TGTGCCAGCAGCTTAGCGGAAGGGGAGGGCCCCTTTTCCTACGAGCAGTACTTC.

V usage is TRBV6-1 and J usage is TRBJ2-7, with D perhaps matching TRBD1 (6 bases). Germline CDR1 is MNHNS and CDR2 is SASEGT. The CDR3 consists of 13 residues. V lost 5 bases and J 1 base, leaving 9 bases between the germline ends. The CDR3 coding sequence is TGTGCCAGCAGTCCGGACAGATCCTACGAGCAGTACTTC. Residues: CASSPDRSYEQYF.

In DNA form, the CDR3 reads TGCGCCAGCAGCTTAGAAGGAAATTACAATCAGCCCCAGCATTTT. It specifies CASSLEGNYNQPQHF. The J gene is TRBJ1-5, the V gene TRBV5-1; unclear D gene. V shed 2 bases and J shed 3 bases, with 12 bases lying between them. The CDR3 sequence is 15 residues long. Germline V lookup: CDR1 SGHRS, CDR2 YFSETQ.

The rearrangement links TRBV2 to TRBJ1-4; D might be TRBD1 (5 bases). The germline CDR1 and CDR2 sequences are SNHLY and FYNNEI. Trimming shortened V by 7 bases and J by 9 bases, and 15 bases separated the two germline ends. The CDR3 runs to 13 residues. The CDR3 sequence: CASNVESGKKLFF. DNA for the CDR3: TGTGCCAGCAATGTAGAGTCAGGGAAAAAACTGTTTTTT.

This clone has a handful of counts. The genes are TRBV5-4 and TRBJ2-2; TRBD1 agrees at 9 bases. Germline trimming cut 4 bases from V and 4 bases from J; bases unmatched to any gene: 8. The CDR3 totals 16 residues. Per germline, CDR1 SGHNT and CDR2 YYREEE (reference sequence). The CDR3 nucleotides read TGTGCCAGCAGCCCAGCGTCGGACAGGGGCACCGGGGAGCTGTTTTTT. Its protein product is CASSPASDRGTGELFF.

The chain carries TRBV5-1 and TRBJ2-7; D gene unclear. Deletions cut 0 bases from V and 5 bases from J, with 3 bases between. Germline CDR1 and CDR2: SGHRS and YFSETQ. This CDR3 spans 11 amino acids. CDR3 nucleotides: TGCGCCAGCAGCTTGGACCACGAGCAGTACTTC. Residues: CASSLDHEQYF.